The source of this T cell receptor beta chain is a study of T cell clonality in common variable immunodeficiency. As regards this clone: The target antigen is unknown. The read ends 3 residues shy of where the CDR3 ends; the end is completed using the germline J gene.

The V end was cut by 6 bases, the J end by 9 bases, with 15 bases between. The CDR3 contains 14 residues. Germline assignment: CDR1 LNHDA and CDR2 SQIVND (reference sequence). Whole-study results and caveats: Fewer TCRbeta clones were shared among CVID subjects than controls.

The method was immunoSEQ multiplex PCR; TCRdb's version includes in-frame clones alone and lacks a portion of them. The sample presents some 38,000 clones, none singletons. Both groups were predominantly of Caucasian heritage. This clonotype was obtained from a person between 18 and 70 years old in good health. This sequence joins TRBV19 and TRBJ1-6, with D perhaps matching TRBD1 (6 bases). Sequenced material: peripheral blood mononuclear cells. The CDR3 loop is CASRDQGNGSPLHF. The covered CDR3 bases are TGTGCCAGTAGGGATCAGGGGAATGGTTCACCC.